The 20 T cell receptor beta chains given below trace back to one sample, sequenced in a study of blood T cell repertoires in COVID-19. Sequenced by immunoSEQ multiplex PCR; TCRdb stores in-frame clones only, minus some. This table has about 26,000 clones, 85% to 90% appearing once. Sequenced input: peripheral blood. These receptors originate from a woman aged 55-69 years with active COVID-19.

The rearrangement uses TRBV19 and TRBJ2-1, with a tentative D call TRBD2 (6 bases). The CDR3 is 12 amino acids. Germline V CDR1 and CDR2: LNHDA, SQIVND (reference sequence). Between the trimmed V and J ends, which lost 6 bases and 9 bases, there was a span of 12 bases. The CDR3 spells CASSKREAEQFF. In DNA, the CDR3 is TGTGCCAGTAGCAAGAGGGAGGCTGAGCAGTTCTTC. The full variable domain, rest sourced from reference TRBV19 and TRBJ2-1, is DGGITQSPKYLFRKEGQNVTLSCEQNLNHDAMYWYRQDPGQGLRLIYYSQIVNDFQKGDIAEGYSVSREKKESFPLTVTSAQKNPTAFYLCASSKREAEQFFGPGTRLTVL.

This chain links TRBV9 with TRBJ2-2; maybe TRBD1 (6 bases). The V gene's germline CDR1 is SGDLS and CDR2 YYNGEE. The CDR3 runs to 15 residues. Trimming left V 0 bases short and J 2 bases short, with 8 bases between. In DNA form, the CDR3 reads TGTGCCAGCAGCGTAGGACAGGCAAACACCGGGGAGCTGTTTTTT. Amino acids: CASSVGQANTGELFF. Using reference TRBV9 and TRBJ2-2 for the parts outside the CDR3, the full variable domain is DSGVTQTPKHLITATGQRVTLRCSPRSGDLSVYWYQQSLDQGLQFLIQYYNGEERAKGNILERFSAQQFPDLHSELNLSSLELGDSALYFCASSVGQANTGELFFGEGSRLTVL.

The chain is built from TRBV28 and TRBJ2-5; D gene uncertain. Per the germline V gene, CDR1 is MDHEN and CDR2 is SYDVKM. V was clipped by 7 bases and J by 2 bases, with 11 bases between them. This CDR3 contains 13 residues. The CDR3 sequence: CASKRWRQETQYF. CDR3 DNA sequence: TGTGCCAGCAAGCGCTGGCGACAAGAGACCCAGTACTTC.

The CDR3 here is CASRGTSTDTQYF. CDR3 nucleotide sequence: TGTGCCAGCAGAGGGACTAGTACAGATACGCAGTATTTT. The chain carries TRBV7-2 and TRBJ2-3; TRBD2 aligns across 8 bases. The CDR3 contains 13 residues. The V segment lost 6 bases and the J segment 3 bases; nucleotides outside the gene matches: 2. Looked up from germline, CDR1 is SGHTA and CDR2 is FQGNSA.

The chain links TRBV19 to TRBJ2-7, with D perhaps TRBD1 (6 bases). CDR1 is LNHDA and CDR2 is SQIVND in the germline V gene (reference sequence). Deletions cut 7 bases from V and 2 bases from J, with 15 bases between. This CDR3 is built from 14 residues. The chain's CDR3 is CASKSTRDTYEQYF. CDR3 sequence (DNA): TGTGCCAGTAAGTCAACCCGGGACACCTACGAGCAGTACTTC.

The chain links TRBV4-3 to TRBJ2-1; 8 nucleotides line up with TRBD1. V lost 2 bases to trimming and J lost 4 bases; unmatched junction nucleotides: 7. This CDR3 spans 16 amino acids. The germline V gene has CDR1 LGHNA and CDR2 YSLEER. The CDR3 protein is CASSQHTGTGYNEQFF. The CDR3 coding sequence is TGCGCCAGCAGCCAACACACCGGGACAGGTTACAATGAGCAGTTCTTC.

The chain joins TRBV24-1 to TRBJ2-2; D might be TRBD1 (5 bases). Germline V CDR1 and CDR2: KGHDR, SFDVKD. The CDR3 extends over 13 amino acids. The V end lost 7 bases, the J end lost 3 bases, and 8 bases lay between the germline ends. DNA of the CDR3: TGTGCCACCAGGACAGCACACACCGGGGAGCTGTTTTTT. Translated, it gives CATRTAHTGELFF.

The V call is TRBV10-3, the J call TRBJ1-2, with TRBD1 identical over 10 bases. CDR1 ENHRY and CDR2 SYGVKD come from the germline V gene. V lost 3 bases and J lost 1; bases outside the gene matches: 5. There are 16 residues in the CDR3. The CDR3 loop reads CAISEGTGDLNYGYTF. The CDR3, as DNA: TGTGCCATCAGTGAAGGGACAGGGGACCTTAACTATGGCTACACCTTC.

As to this clone: At one boundary the junction diverges from the germline segment, which might be a read error. CDR3 amino acids: CAGSLAMTVAGELFF. CDR3 bases: TGTGCCGGCAGCTTAGCGATGACAGTGGCCGGGGAGCTGTTTTTT. The rearrangement joins TRBV7-2 to TRBJ2-2; either TRBD1 or TRBD2 may supply D (5 bases each). The CDR3 sequence is 15 residues long. Germline lookup yields CDR1 SGHTA and CDR2 FQGNSA.

V is TRBV28 and J is TRBJ1-2; D is unclear. From germline, CDR1 is MDHEN and CDR2 SYDVKM. Trimming pared 6 bases from V and 1 base from J, leaving 24 bases between. This CDR3 has 18 amino acids. The CDR3 DNA sequence: TGTGCCAGCAGCTCCCGCGGCATATTGACCGACCTTAACTATGGCTACACCTTC. Translated, it gives CASSSRGILTDLNYGYTF.

The V and J genes are TRBV6-5 and TRBJ2-4, with 7 bases matching TRBD1. V shed 4 bases, J shed 6 bases, and the junction held 6 bases outside the gene matches. The germline CDR1 and CDR2 sequences are MNHEY and SVGAGI. The CDR3 consists of 14 residues. CDR3 coding DNA: TGTGCCAGCAGTTCCTCGACAGGGCGAAACATTCAGTACTTC. Its translation: CASSSSTGRNIQYF.

The J gene is TRBJ2-7, the V gene TRBV10-3, with 8 positions matching TRBD2. V lost 0 bases, J lost 4 bases, and 17 bases stayed unmatched. Germline V gene data show CDR1 as ENHRY and CDR2 as SYGVKD. The CDR3 has 19 residues. This CDR3 reads CAISESSGGGQRDRYEQYF. The CDR3 DNA is TGTGCCATCAGTGAGTCCTCCGGGGGGGGGCAGCGGGATAGATACGAGCAGTACTTC.

J is TRBJ2-3 and V is TRBV24-1, with D hard to call. Looked up from germline, CDR1 is KGHDR and CDR2 is SFDVKD. V dropped 5 bases and J dropped 2 bases, with 7 bases sitting between them. This CDR3 contains 13 residues. CDR3 loop: CATSVQSTDTQYF. The CDR3 bases are TGTGCCACCAGTGTCCAGTCCACAGATACGCAGTATTTT.

This chain uses TRBV28 with TRBJ1-2; 8 bases align to TRBD1. CDR1 is MDHEN, CDR2 SYDVKM, per germline. J lost 6 bases, V lost 6 bases, and 6 bases had no gene match. This CDR3 region has 13 residues. CDR3 residues: CASRGTGGNGYTF. As DNA, the CDR3 is TGTGCCAGCAGGGGAACAGGGGGGAATGGCTACACCTTC.

This clone has a single count. The rearrangement uses TRBV19 and TRBJ2-7; 7 nucleotides line up with TRBD1. Germline values: CDR1 LNHDA, CDR2 SQIVND (reference sequence). V gave up 6 bases and J gave up 4 bases; unmatched junction bases: 12. This CDR3 spans 15 amino acids. CDR3 sequence reads: CASSPGGLVSYEQYF. The CDR3 bases are TGTGCCAGTAGCCCAGGGGGATTGGTCTCTTACGAGCAGTACTTC.

This chain joins TRBV3-1 (or the pseudogene TRBV3-2) and TRBJ2-1, with D perhaps matching TRBD1 (5 bases). The germline V gene encodes CDR1 LGHDT and CDR2 YNNKEL (reference sequence). CDR3 length equals 12 residues. Trimming stripped 4 bases from V and 5 bases from J, with 6 bases between. Here the CDR3 reads CASSRQNNEQFF. The CDR3, as DNA: TGTGCCAGCAGCCGACAGAACAATGAGCAGTTCTTC.

The chain links TRBV7-9 to TRBJ2-1, with 7 nucleotides matching TRBD2. The junction had 14 bases not matched to a gene; V was cut back by 8 bases and J by 10 bases. Germline V gene data show CDR1 as SEHNR and CDR2 as FQNEAQ (reference sequence). This CDR3 has 14 amino acids. CDR3 nucleotide sequence: TGTGCCAGCGATCGTCGCGGGAGTGTTTACGAGCAGTTCTTC. Translating it yields CASDRRGSVYEQFF.

The chain employs TRBV11-3 and TRBJ2-5; 8 bases are a match to TRBD2. The CDR3 sequence is 14 residues long. The V gene's germline CDR1 is SGHNT and CDR2 YENEEA. J gave up 5 bases and V 4 bases, and 6 bases lay outside the gene matches. The CDR3: CASSSGTRGETQYF. The DNA of the CDR3 is TGTGCCAGCAGCTCCGGGACTAGAGGGGAGACCCAGTACTTC.

The genes are TRBV27 and TRBJ2-5; D remains unclear. In germline, CDR1 is MNHEY, CDR2 SMNVEV (reference sequence). This CDR3 is 14 amino acids long. V lost 4 bases and J 4 bases, leaving 13 bases between the germline ends. The CDR3 loop reads CASSSYHPGETQYF. In DNA, the CDR3 is TGTGCCAGCAGTTCGTACCACCCGGGAGAGACCCAGTACTTC.

The CDR3 reads CASSYLEQNTEAFF. CDR3 bases: TGTGCCAGCAGTTATTTGGAGCAGAACACTGAAGCTTTCTTT. This chain joins TRBV6-2 or TRBV6-3 and TRBJ1-1; D is ambiguous. Trimming left V 3 bases short and J 1 base short, with 9 bases between. CDR3 length: 14 residues. The germline gives CDR1 MNHEY, CDR2 SVGEGT.